This T cell receptor (beta chain) derives from a study of T cells in Graves' hyperthyroidism and ophthalmopathy. Trimming shortened V by 1 base and J by 5 bases, and 12 bases separated the two germline ends. CDR1 is MGHDK, CDR2 SYGVNS, per germline. The length of the CDR3 is 14 residues. The TCR beta CDR3 regions underwent amplification using RNA transcripts as the source. When the TCR CDR3 underwent first-round RT-PCR, the HTBI primer set was used. Each CDR3 protein gets one entry after TCRdb re-called the multiplex PCR reads with MiXCR. The sample shows some 320,000 distinct CDR3 sequences, roughly 15% of them seen only once. Patients showing uncontrolled infection, other autoimmune disease, pregnancy or lactation were ineligible. This clonotype was counted ten times or more. The antigen is not known. Whole-study findings and limits: Peripheral blood also featured most of the thyroid clonotypes expanded above 0.001. Model-based prediction identified ophthalmopathy a median roughly six months prior to its onset.

The TCR originated in a woman aged 40 to 49 with Graves' ophthalmopathy. Sequenced input: blood. The chain uses TRBV25-1 and TRBJ2-7; no clear D. This CDR3 is CASSESGGKNEQYF. CDR3 in DNA: TGTGCCAGCAGTGAATCGGGCGGCAAGAACGAGCAGTACTTC.